This T cell receptor (beta chain) derives from a study of blood T cell repertoires in COVID-19. For the study at large: The United States, Italy and Spain were the sources of the acute and convalescent COVID-19 samples. T cells, B-cell-depleted T cells, or PBMCs supplied cDNA or gDNA.

This clone appeared once. The CDR3 is 15 residues long. Trimming took off 0 bases at V and 2 bases at J, with 11 bases between the two ends. CDR1 SGHRS and CDR2 YFSETQ come from the germline V gene. While infection was still active, Seattle patients were enrolled and then followed longitudinally. How the authors handled the data: Quantification of nucleated cells was approximated via reference gene primer amplification. Sequencing was performed with immunoSEQ multiplex PCR; in TCRdb, only in-frame clones are kept and a portion is missing. V, J and clone size were drawn from that table, and D and trimming were deduced from the DNA. The sample records about 62,000 clones, 80% to 90% being singletons.

Sequenced sample: peripheral blood. The sequence was collected from a woman aged 55-75 years with COVID-19, enrolled during active disease. The rearrangement joins TRBV5-1 to TRBJ1-2; D not certain. For the CDR3, the DNA is TGCGCCAGCAGCTTGGGTCCAGGCTCAAACTATGGCTACACCTTC. Amino acid sequence: CASSLGPGSNYGYTF. The whole variable domain, filled in from reference TRBV5-1 and TRBJ1-2, reads KAGVTQTPRYLIKTRGQQVTLSCSPISGHRSVSWYQQTPGQGLQFLFEYFSETQRNKGNFPGRFSGRQFSNSRSEMNVSTLELGDSALYLCASSLGPGSNYGYTFGSGTRLTVV.